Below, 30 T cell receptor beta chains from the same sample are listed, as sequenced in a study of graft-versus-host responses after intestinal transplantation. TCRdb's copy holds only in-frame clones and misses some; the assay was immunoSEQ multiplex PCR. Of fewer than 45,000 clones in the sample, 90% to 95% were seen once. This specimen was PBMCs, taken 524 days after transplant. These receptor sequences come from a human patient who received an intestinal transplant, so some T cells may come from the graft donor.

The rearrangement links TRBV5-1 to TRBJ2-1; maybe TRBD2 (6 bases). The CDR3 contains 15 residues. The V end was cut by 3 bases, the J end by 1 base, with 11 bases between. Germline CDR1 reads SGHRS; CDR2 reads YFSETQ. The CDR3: CASSSVAGSYNEQFF. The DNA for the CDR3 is TGCGCCAGCAGCTCAGTTGCGGGGTCCTACAATGAGCAGTTCTTC.

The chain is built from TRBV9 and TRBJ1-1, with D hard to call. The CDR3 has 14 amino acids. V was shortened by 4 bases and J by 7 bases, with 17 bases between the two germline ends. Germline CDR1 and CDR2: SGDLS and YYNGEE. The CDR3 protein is CASSREGVGLEAFF. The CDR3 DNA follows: TGTGCCAGCAGCCGTGAGGGAGTGGGCCTTGAAGCTTTCTTT.

CDR3: CASSVGGSPTYEQYF. The CDR3 region has the DNA TGTGCCAGCAGCGTAGGGGGGAGCCCAACCTACGAGCAGTACTTC. The rearrangement joins TRBV9 to TRBJ2-7, with D possibly being TRBD1 or TRBD2 (5 bases each). The germline gives CDR1 SGDLS, CDR2 YYNGEE. The CDR3 runs to 15 residues. Trimming cost V 0 bases and J 2 bases, with 12 bases left between them.

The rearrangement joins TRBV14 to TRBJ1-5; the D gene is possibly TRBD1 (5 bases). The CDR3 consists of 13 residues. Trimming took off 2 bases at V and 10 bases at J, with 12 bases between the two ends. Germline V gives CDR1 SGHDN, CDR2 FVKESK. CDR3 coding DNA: TGTGCCAGCAGCCAAAGGGGTGGTGAACCCCAGCATTTT. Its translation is CASSQRGGEPQHF.

The CDR3 nucleotides are TGTGCCATCAGTGAACAGGGTTCAACAGATACGCAGTATTTT. Translation: CAISEQGSTDTQYF. This chain connects TRBV10-3 to TRBJ2-3; the D gene is possibly TRBD1 (6 bases). The CDR3 has 14 residues. Germline loops: CDR1 ENHRY, CDR2 SYGVKD. Trimming pared 3 bases from V and 3 bases from J, leaving 10 bases between.

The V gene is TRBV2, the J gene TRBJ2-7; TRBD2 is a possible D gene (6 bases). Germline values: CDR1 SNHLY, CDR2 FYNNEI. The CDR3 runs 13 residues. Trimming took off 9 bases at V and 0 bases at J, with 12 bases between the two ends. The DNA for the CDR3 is TGTGCCAGTGGGGGAGGCCCCTCCTACGAGCAGTACTTC. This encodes CASGGGPSYEQYF.

CDR3 sequence: CASSQQTGNSPLHF. DNA for the CDR3: TGCGCCAGCAGCCAACAAACAGGGAATTCACCCCTCCACTTT. The chain recombines TRBV4-1 with TRBJ1-6, with D possibly being TRBD1 (6 bases). Trimming stripped 2 bases from V and 7 bases from J, with 9 bases between. Germline assignment: CDR1 MGHRA and CDR2 YSYEKL. The CDR3 is 14 residues long.

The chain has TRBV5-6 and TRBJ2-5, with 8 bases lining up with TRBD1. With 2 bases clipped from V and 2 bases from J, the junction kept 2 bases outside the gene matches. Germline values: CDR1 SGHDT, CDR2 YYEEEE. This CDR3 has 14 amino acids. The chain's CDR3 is CASSFGQGQETQYF. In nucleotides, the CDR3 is TGTGCCAGCAGCTTTGGACAGGGACAAGAGACCCAGTACTTC.

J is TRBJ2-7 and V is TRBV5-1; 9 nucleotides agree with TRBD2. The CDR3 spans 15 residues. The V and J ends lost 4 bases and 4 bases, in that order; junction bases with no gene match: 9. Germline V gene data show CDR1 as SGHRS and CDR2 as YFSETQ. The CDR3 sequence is CASSPGLATIYEQYF. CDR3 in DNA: TGCGCCAGCAGCCCCGGACTAGCGACTATATACGAGCAGTACTTC. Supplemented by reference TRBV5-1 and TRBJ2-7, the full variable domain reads KAGVTQTPRYLIKTRGQQVTLSCSPISGHRSVSWYQQTPGQGLQFLFEYFSETQRNKGNFPGRFSGRQFSNSRSEMNVSTLELGDSALYLCASSPGLATIYEQYFGPGTRLTVT.

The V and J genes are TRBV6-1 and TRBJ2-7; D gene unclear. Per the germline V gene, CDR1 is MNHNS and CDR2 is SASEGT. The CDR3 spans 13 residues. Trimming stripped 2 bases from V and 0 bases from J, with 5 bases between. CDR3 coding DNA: TGTGCCAGCAGTGAAAGGTCCTCCTACGAGCAGTACTTC. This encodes CASSERSSYEQYF.

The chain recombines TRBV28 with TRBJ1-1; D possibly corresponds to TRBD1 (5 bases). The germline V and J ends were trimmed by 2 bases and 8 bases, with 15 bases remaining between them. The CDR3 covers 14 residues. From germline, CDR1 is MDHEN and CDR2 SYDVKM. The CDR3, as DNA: TGTGCCAGCAGTTTAATAATGGGGGTTGGAGAAGCTTTCTTT. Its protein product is CASSLIMGVGEAFF.

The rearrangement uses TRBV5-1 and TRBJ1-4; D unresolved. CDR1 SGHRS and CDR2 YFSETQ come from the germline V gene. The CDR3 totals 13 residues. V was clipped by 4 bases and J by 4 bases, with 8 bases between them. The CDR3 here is CASSRERNEKLFF. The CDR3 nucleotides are TGCGCCAGCAGCCGGGAGCGTAATGAAAAACTGTTTTTT.

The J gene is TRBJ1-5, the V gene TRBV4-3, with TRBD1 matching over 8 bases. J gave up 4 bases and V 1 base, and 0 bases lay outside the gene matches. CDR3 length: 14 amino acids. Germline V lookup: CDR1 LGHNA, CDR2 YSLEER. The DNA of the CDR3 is TGCGCCAGCAGCCAAGGGACAGGGAATCAGCCCCAGCATTTT. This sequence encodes CASSQGTGNQPQHF.

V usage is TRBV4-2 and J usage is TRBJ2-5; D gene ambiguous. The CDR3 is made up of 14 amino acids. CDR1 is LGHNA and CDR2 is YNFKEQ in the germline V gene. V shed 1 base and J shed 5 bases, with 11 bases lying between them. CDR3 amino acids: CASSQGSGAETQYF. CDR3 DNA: TGTGCCAGCAGCCAAGGGTCGGGCGCGGAGACCCAGTACTTC.

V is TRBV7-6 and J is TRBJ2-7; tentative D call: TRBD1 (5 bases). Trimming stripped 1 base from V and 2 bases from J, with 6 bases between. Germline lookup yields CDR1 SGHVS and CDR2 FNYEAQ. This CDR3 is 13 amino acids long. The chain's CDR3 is CASSLGQPYEQYF. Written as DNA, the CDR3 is TGTGCCAGCAGCTTAGGACAGCCCTACGAGCAGTACTTC.

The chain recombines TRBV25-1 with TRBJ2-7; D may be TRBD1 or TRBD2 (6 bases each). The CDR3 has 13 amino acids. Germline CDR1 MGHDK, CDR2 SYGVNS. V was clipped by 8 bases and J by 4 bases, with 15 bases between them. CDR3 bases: TGTGCCAGCGCTCAAGGGGGGATATACGAGCAGTACTTC. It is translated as CASAQGGIYEQYF.

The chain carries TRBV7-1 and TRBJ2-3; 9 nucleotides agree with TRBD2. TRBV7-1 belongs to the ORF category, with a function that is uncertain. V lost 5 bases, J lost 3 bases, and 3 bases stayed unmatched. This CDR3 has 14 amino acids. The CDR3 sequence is CASSPGLATDTQYF. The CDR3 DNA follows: TGTGCCAGCAGCCCGGGACTAGCAACAGATACGCAGTATTTT.

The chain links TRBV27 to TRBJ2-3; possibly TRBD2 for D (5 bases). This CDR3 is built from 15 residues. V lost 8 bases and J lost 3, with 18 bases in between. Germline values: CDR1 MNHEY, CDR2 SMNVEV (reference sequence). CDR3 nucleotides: TGTGCCAGCCTGCCTCTGCCTGGAGGAACAGATACGCAGTATTTT. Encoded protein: CASLPLPGGTDTQYF.

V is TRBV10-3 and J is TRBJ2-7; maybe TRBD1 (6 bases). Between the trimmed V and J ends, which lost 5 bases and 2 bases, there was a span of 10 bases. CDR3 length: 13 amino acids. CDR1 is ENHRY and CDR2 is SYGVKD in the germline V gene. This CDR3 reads CAISRDTTYEQYF. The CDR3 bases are TGTGCCATCAGTCGGGACACTACCTACGAGCAGTACTTC.

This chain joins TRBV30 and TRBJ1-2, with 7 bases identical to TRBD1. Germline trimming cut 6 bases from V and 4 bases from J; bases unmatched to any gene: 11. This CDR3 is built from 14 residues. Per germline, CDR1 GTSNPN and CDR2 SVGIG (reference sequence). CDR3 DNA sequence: TGTGCCTGCCGAAGAGAGGGGGCGCGCTATGGCTACACCTTC. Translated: CACRREGARYGYTF.

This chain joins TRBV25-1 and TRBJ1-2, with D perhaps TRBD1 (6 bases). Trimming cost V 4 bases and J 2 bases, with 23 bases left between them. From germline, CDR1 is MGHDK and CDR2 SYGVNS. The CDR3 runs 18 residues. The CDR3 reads CASSGVTGPSRGNYGYTF. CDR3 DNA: TGTGCCAGCAGTGGGGTCACGGGACCCTCGAGGGGGAACTATGGCTACACCTTC.

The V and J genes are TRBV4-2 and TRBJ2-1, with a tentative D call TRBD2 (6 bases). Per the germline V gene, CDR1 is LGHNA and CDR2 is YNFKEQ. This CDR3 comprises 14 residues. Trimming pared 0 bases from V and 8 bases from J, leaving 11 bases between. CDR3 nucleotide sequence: TGTGCCAGCAGCCAAGATCGGGGGAGTGATGAGCAGTTCTTC. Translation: CASSQDRGSDEQFF.

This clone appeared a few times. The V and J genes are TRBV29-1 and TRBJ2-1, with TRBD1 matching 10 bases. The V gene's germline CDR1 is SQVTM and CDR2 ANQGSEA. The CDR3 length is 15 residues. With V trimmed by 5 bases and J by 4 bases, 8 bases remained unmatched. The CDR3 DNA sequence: TGCAGCGTTTCATCCGGGACAGGGGTATACAATGAGCAGTTCTTC. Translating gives CSVSSGTGVYNEQFF.

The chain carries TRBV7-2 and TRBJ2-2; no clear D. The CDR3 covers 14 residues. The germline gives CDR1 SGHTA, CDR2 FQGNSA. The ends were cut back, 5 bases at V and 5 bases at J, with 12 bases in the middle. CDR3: CASSPLSRTGELFF. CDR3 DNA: TGTGCCAGCAGCCCCTTGTCCAGGACCGGGGAGCTGTTTTTT.

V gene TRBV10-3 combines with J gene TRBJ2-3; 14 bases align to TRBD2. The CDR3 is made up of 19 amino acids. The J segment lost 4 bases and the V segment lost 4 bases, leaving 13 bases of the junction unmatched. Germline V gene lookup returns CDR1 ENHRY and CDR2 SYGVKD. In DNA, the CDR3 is TGTGCCATCAGTGGATCCGGGACTAGCGGGAGTTTCACTGCAGATACGCAGTATTTT. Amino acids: CAISGSGTSGSFTADTQYF.

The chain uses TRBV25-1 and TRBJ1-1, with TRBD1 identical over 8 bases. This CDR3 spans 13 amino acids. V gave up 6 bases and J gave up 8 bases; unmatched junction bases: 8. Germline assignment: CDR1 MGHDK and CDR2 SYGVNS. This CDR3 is CASSGRRQGEAFF. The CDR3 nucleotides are TGTGCCAGCAGCGGCCGCCGACAGGGGGAAGCTTTCTTT. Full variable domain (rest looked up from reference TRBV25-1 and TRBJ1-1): EADIYQTPRYLVIGTGKKITLECSQTMGHDKMYWYQQDPGMELHLIHYSYGVNSTEKGDLSSESTVSRIRTEHFPLTLESARPSHTSQYLCASSGRRQGEAFFGQGTRLTVV.

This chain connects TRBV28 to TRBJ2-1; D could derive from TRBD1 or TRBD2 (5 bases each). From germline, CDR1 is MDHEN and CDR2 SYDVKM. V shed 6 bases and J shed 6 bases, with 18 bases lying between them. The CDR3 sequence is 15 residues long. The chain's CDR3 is CASSIPPAGGNEQFF. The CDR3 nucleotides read TGTGCCAGCAGCATTCCCCCTGCTGGGGGCAATGAGCAGTTCTTC.

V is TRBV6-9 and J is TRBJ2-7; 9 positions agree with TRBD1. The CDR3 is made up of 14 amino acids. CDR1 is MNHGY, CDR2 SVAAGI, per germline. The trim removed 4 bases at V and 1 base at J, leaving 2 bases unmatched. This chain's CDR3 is CASSWTGVSYEQYF. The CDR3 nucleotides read TGTGCCAGCAGTTGGACAGGGGTATCCTACGAGCAGTACTTC.

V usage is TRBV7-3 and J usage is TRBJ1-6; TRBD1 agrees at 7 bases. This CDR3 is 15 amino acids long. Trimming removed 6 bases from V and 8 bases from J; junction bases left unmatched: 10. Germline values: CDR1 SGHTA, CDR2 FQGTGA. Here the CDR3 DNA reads TGTGCCAGCAGTCGCACCGGGACAGACGATTCACCCCTCCACTTT. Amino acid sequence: CASSRTGTDDSPLHF.

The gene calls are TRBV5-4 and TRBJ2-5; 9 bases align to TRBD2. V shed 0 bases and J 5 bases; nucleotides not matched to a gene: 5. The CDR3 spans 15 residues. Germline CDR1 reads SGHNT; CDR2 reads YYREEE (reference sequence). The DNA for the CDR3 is TGTGCCAGCAGCTTGGGGCGGGAGGGCCGGGAGACCCAGTACTTC. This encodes CASSLGREGRETQYF.